This T cell receptor beta chain was recorded in a study of CD4 T cells in relation to SARS-CoV-2 and coronaviruses. About the research overall: ViraFEST: roughly 10-day antigen culture of PBMCs, then TCR beta CDR3 sequencing. Shared crossreactive spike epitopes were mapped to their HLA restriction.

Repertoires were generated with immunoSEQ multiplex PCR, while TCRdb's copy carries only in-frame clones and drops some. Among around 21,000 clones listed, approximately 68% were seen once. Unexposed donor CD4+ T cells date from about 2011-2018, before the COVID-19 pandemic. After about 11 days of culture, CD4+ T cells were isolated. About this clone: Its target is unknown.

This CDR3 has 13 residues. Germline CDR1 reads ENHRY; CDR2 reads SYGVKD. V shed 4 bases and J shed 4 bases, with 10 bases lying between them. Sequencing was done on a sample of CD4+ T cells from PBMCs, cultured in vitro. This TCR was sampled from a human donor in good health. The chain has TRBV10-3 and TRBJ1-2; no clear D gene. The DNA of the CDR3 is TGTGCCATCAGTGGTGAGGTCTCCTATGGCTACACCTTC. Protein: CAISGEVSYGYTF.